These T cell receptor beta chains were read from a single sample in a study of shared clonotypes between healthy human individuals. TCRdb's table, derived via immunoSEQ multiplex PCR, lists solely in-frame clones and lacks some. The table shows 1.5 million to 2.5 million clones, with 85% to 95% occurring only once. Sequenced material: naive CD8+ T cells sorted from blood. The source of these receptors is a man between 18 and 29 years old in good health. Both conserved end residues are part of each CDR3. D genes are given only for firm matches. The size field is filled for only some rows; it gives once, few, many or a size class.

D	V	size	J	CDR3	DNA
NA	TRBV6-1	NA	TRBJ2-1	CATLFSNEQFF	TGTGCCACCTTATTTAGCAATGAGCAGTTCTTC
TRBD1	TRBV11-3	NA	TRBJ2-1	CASSLEPDRGPFNEQFF	TGTGCCAGCAGCTTAGAGCCGGACAGGGGGCCTTTCAATGAGCAGTTCTTC
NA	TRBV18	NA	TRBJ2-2	CASSTKTDNTGELFF	TGTGCCAGCTCAACTAAGACAGACAACACCGGGGAGCTGTTTTTT
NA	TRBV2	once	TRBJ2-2	CASSPPRVSRTGELFF	TGTGCCAGCAGTCCGCCCCGGGTTTCGAGGACCGGGGAGCTGTTTTTT
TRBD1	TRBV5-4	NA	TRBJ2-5	CASSLGDRNLYF	TGTGCCAGCAGCTTGGGGGACAGGAATTTGTACTTC
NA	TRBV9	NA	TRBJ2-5	CASSGPQETQYF	TGTGCCAGCAGCGGTCCTCAAGAGACCCAGTACTTC
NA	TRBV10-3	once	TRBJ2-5	CAISEYTNQETQYF	TGTGCCATCAGTGAGTACACTAACCAAGAGACCCAGTACTTC
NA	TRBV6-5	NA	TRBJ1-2	CASSYATVPANYGYTF	TGTGCCAGCAGTTACGCGACAGTTCCAGCTAACTATGGCTACACCTTC
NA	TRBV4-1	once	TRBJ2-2	CASSPHLDTGELFF	TGCGCCAGCAGCCCTCACCTAGATACCGGGGAGCTGTTTTTT
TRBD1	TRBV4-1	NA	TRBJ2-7	CASSHRDRGYEQYF	TGCGCCAGCAGCCATAGGGACAGGGGCTACGAGCAGTACTTC
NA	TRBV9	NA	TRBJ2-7	CASSVVRDPTAYEQYF	TGTGCCAGCAGCGTAGTCCGGGACCCGACGGCCTACGAGCAGTACTTC
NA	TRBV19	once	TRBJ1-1	CASTAGERVNTEAFF	TGTGCCAGTACCGCGGGGGAGAGAGTGAACACTGAAGCTTTCTTT
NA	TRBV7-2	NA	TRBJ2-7	CASSLGGGNYEQYF	TGTGCCAGCAGCTTAGGGGGAGGAAACTACGAGCAGTACTTC
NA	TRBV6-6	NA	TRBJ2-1	CASSPVYNEQFF	TGTGCCAGCAGCCCAGTTTACAATGAGCAGTTCTTC
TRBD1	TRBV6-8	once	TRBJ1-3	CASSYPDRAGNTIYF	TGTGCCAGCAGTTACCCGGACAGGGCTGGAAACACCATATATTTT
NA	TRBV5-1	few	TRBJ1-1	CASSQTVNTEAFF	TGCGCCAGCAGCCAGACAGTGAACACTGAAGCTTTCTTT